This record looks at one T cell receptor beta chain sequence and its context. Both 60 Vbeta primers and 13 Jbeta primers went into the PCR. TCRdb's table, derived via immunoSEQ multiplex PCR, lists solely in-frame clones and lacks some. Altogether about 92,000 clones are present, under 80% being singletons, with the ten largest covering around 6.6%. This entry belongs to a study of cytomegalovirus exposure and HLA in healthy donors. The CDR3 consists of 14 residues. In germline, CDR1 is SGHTA, CDR2 FQGNSA. The trim removed 5 bases at V and 6 bases at J, leaving 10 bases unmatched. The sequenced material came from PBMCs. The receptor comes from a man aged 45-65 years in good health and CMV-seropositive. The V gene is TRBV7-2, the J gene TRBJ2-7, with 7 bases matching TRBD1. Here the CDR3 DNA reads TGTGCCAGCAGCCAACCGGTGGACAGGCGCGAGCAGTACTTC. It encodes CASSQPVDRREQYF.